This T cell receptor (beta chain) was documented in a study of OX40 agonist ivuxolimab in advanced cancers. Findings and caveats of the study: Several nonresponders also turned out to have low normalized T-cell clonal expansion.

Details on this clone: Its antigen is still unknown.

In germline, CDR1 is MNHNS, CDR2 SASEGT. This CDR3 comprises 14 residues. Trimming cost V 3 bases and J 4 bases, with 12 bases left between them. Data came from immunoSEQ multiplex PCR; TCRdb stores just in-frame clones and leaves some out. Of tens of thousands of clones in the sample, about 85% are singletons; the top ten hold 2% to 2.5%. This rearrangement joins TRBV6-1 to TRBJ1-1, with D uncertain. The clonotype was recovered from an adult with an advanced solid tumor such as melanoma, head and neck, liver or kidney cancer. The sequencing used CD4+ or CD8+ T cells sorted from blood, collected in a trial of the OX40 agonist ivuxolimab. The CDR3 is CASSDRASGTEAFF. The DNA for the CDR3 is TGTGCCAGCAGTGACCGGGCCTCAGGCACTGAAGCTTTCTTT.